Following are 27 T cell receptor delta chains from one sample sequenced in a study of Vδ1+ human thymocytes. Study observations and caveats: Thymic TRG and TRD repertoires appeared highly polyclonal, with Gaussian CDR3 length distributions.

The antigens these receptors bind are not known. Sequences come from RNA converted to cDNA by reverse transcription. Pooled V-gene forward primers with one constant-region reverse primer generated the CDR3 amplicons by multiplex PCR. TCRdb re-analyzed the multiplex PCR reads via CATT. The table includes roughly 55,000 delta-chain clones, approximately 15% detected once. Sequencing input: Vdelta1+ gamma-delta thymocytes from the thymus. As for subset: FACS-sorted CD3+ TCRalphabeta- TCRVdelta1+ TCRVdelta2- thymocytes. Source of these receptors: a boy younger than two who had congenital heart surgery.

This clone was counted between two and nine times. Since a much larger clone is just one base distant, this may be a read error. Other DNA sequences of this sample code for an identical CDR3. The chain is built from TRDV2 and TRDJ2; 12 nucleotides align to TRDD3. From germline, CDR1 is GEAIGNYY and CDR2 EKD. The CDR3 spans 16 residues. As DNA, the CDR3 is TGTGCCTGTGACAACGTACTGGGGGATACAGAAGCACAACTCTTCTTC. Its translation: CACDNVLGDTEAQLFF.

This chain links TRDV1 with TRDJ1; unclear D gene. This CDR3 has 16 residues. V lost 2 bases to trimming and J lost 2 bases, with 15 bases between them. Germline CDR1 TSWWSYY, CDR2 QGS. For the CDR3, the DNA is TGTGCTCTTGGGGAAGGCGTGTGGTACCCAACCGATAAACTCATCTTT. This sequence encodes CALGEGVWYPTDKLIF.

This rearrangement joins TRDV1 to TRDJ2, with TRDD2 identical over 7 bases. The J call is uncertain, as TRDJ1 better fits the DNA end. Germline loops: CDR1 TSWWSYY, CDR2 QGS. CDR3 length: 26 residues. The CDR3 spells CALGTPLPDPSSTTRSNPGYTDKLIF. In DNA form, the CDR3 reads TGTGCTCTTGGGACCCCTTTGCCCGATCCTTCCTCCACCACGAGGTCAAACCCGGGGTACACCGATAAACTCATCTTT.

This clone showed up just a few times. The chain couples TRDV1 to TRDJ1, with a tentative D call TRDD2 (9 bases). This CDR3 region has 21 residues. Trimming shortened V by 4 bases and J by 0 bases, and 30 bases separated the two germline ends. CDR1 is TSWWSYY, CDR2 QGS, per germline. The CDR3 DNA reads as TGTGCTCTTGGGGGCCACCTTCCTACGAGTCCCTGGGGGACCAACACCGATAAACTCATCTTT. Residues: CALGGHLPTSPWGTNTDKLIF.

This clone showed up many times. The genes are TRDV2 and TRDJ1; 8 positions match TRDD3. The CDR3 sequence is 15 residues long. Germline CDR1 reads GEAIGNYY; CDR2 reads EKD. The J segment lost 0 bases and the V segment lost 4 bases, leaving 6 bases of the junction unmatched. The CDR3, as DNA: TGTGCCTGTGATTCTGGGGGAGAGAACACCGATAAACTCATCTTT. The encoded protein is CACDSGGENTDKLIF.

The chain links TRDV1 to TRDJ1; 9 bases match TRDD3. The V gene end was trimmed by 2 bases and the J gene end by 8 bases; junction bases not matched to a gene: 15. Germline CDR1 and CDR2: TSWWSYY and QGS. This CDR3 spans 17 amino acids. The CDR3 DNA sequence: TGTGCTCTTGGGGAAAGTTCGTGGGGGATATGGGGCGAAAAACTCATCTTT. Residues: CALGESSWGIWGEKLIF.

The chain has TRDV1 and TRDJ1; 9 bases align to TRDD3. This CDR3 spans 20 amino acids. Germline V gives CDR1 TSWWSYY, CDR2 QGS. With V trimmed by 0 bases and J by 0 bases, 14 bases remained unmatched. The CDR3 loop is CALGELEWGIRETYTDKLIF. Written as DNA, the CDR3 is TGTGCTCTTGGGGAACTGGAGTGGGGGATAAGGGAGACGTACACCGATAAACTCATCTTT.

This clone was recorded a few times. Relative to the germline gene, one junction end is altered; a read error may explain this. The sample has other DNA sequences that encode this CDR3 too. The chain is built from TRDV1 and TRDJ1, with 7 bases matching TRDD2. The CDR3 sequence is 17 residues long. The germline V gene has CDR1 TSWWSYY and CDR2 QGS. The CDR3 is CALGDPTGLPARWKLIF. In DNA, the CDR3 is TGCGCTCTTGGGGACCCAACGGGCCTTCCTGCCAGATGGAAACTCATCTTT.

In the case of this clone: The identical CDR3 is also encoded by other nucleotide sequences in the sample. The rearrangement uses TRDV1 and TRDJ1; D unclear. Germline lookup yields CDR1 TSWWSYY and CDR2 QGS. CDR3 length: 13 amino acids. Between the trimmed V and J ends, which lost 1 base and 1 base, there was a span of 4 bases. The CDR3 reads CALGEPSTDKLIF. In nucleotides, the CDR3 is TGTGCTCTTGGGGAACCCTCCACCGATAAACTCATCTTT.

The sample holds a few counts of this clone. The chain employs TRDV1 and TRDJ1; 10 bases fit TRDD3. This CDR3 comprises 24 residues. Looked up from germline, CDR1 is TSWWSYY and CDR2 is QGS. V dropped 5 bases and J dropped 0; count of bases not matched to a gene: 30. The DNA of the CDR3 is TGTGCTCTTGGGAAGAACGAGGGTTTGGGCGCGGGGGATACGCGTATCCCGTACACCGATAAACTCATCTTT. This gives the protein CALGKNEGLGAGDTRIPYTDKLIF.

V gene TRDV1 combines with J gene TRDJ1; perhaps TRDD2 as D (6 bases). This CDR3 is built from 18 residues. V was cut by 1 base and J by 0 bases, with 18 bases left in between. CDR1 TSWWSYY and CDR2 QGS come from the germline V gene. This CDR3 is CALGEPRSYVKYTDKLIF. CDR3 sequence (DNA): TGTGCTCTTGGGGAACCTAGATCCTACGTCAAGTACACCGATAAACTCATCTTT.

In its sample, this clone was seen a few times. The V and J genes are TRDV1 and TRDJ1, with TRDD3 matching 7 bases. V lost 0 bases and J lost 6; bases outside the gene matches: 10. This CDR3 has 16 residues. Germline lookup yields CDR1 TSWWSYY and CDR2 QGS. Here the CDR3 DNA reads TGTGCTCTTGGGGAACTCCCCAGTACTGGGGTTCATAAACTCATCTTT. Residues: CALGELPSTGVHKLIF.

This clone has more than one count but fewer than ten. The rearrangement uses TRDV3 and TRDJ1, with a possible D match to TRDD3 (5 bases). Trimming took off 5 bases at V and 4 bases at J, with 14 bases between the two ends. The CDR3 runs to 12 residues. Germline V lookup: CDR1 TVYSNPD, CDR2 GDNSRS (reference sequence). For the CDR3, the DNA is TGTGCCCTCCCCTCTGGGTTCGATAAACTCATCTTT. It translates to CALPSGFDKLIF.

The V call is TRDV1, the J call TRDJ1, with TRDD3 identical over 11 bases. The V segment lost 3 bases and the J segment 5 bases; nucleotides outside the gene matches: 23. The V gene's germline CDR1 is TSWWSYY and CDR2 QGS. The CDR3 has 21 residues. CDR3 region: CALGERGPSVLPGGYSDKLIF. In DNA, the CDR3 is TGTGCTCTTGGGGAGCGGGGGCCTTCCGTGCTTCCTGGGGGATACTCGGATAAACTCATCTTT.

The chain employs TRDV1 and TRDJ1, with 8 bases aligning to TRDD2. The CDR3 runs 20 residues. CDR1 and CDR2 from the germline V gene are TSWWSYY and QGS. V lost 4 bases to trimming and J lost 2 bases; unmatched junction nucleotides: 21. In DNA form, the CDR3 reads TGTGCTCTTGGGGTCATCTTCCTACCAGTACTGGTTGGTGAAACCGATAAACTCATCTTT. Its protein product is CALGVIFLPVLVGETDKLIF.

This clone was observed a few times. The chain uses TRDV1 and TRDJ1; D is perhaps TRDD3 (5 bases). This CDR3 has 16 residues. Looked up from germline, CDR1 is TSWWSYY and CDR2 is QGS. Trimming took off 3 bases at V and 1 base at J, with 15 bases between the two ends. This CDR3 is CALGDPPGLVTDKLIF. Written as DNA, the CDR3 is TGTGCTCTTGGGGACCCCCCGGGATTAGTCACCGATAAACTCATCTTT.

V gene TRDV1 combines with J gene TRDJ1, with D possibly being TRDD3 (6 bases). The CDR3 is 15 amino acids. Trimming removed 5 bases at V and 2 bases at J, with 15 bases between. CDR1 is TSWWSYY, CDR2 QGS, per germline. For the CDR3, the DNA is TGTGCTCTTGGGTCCAAACGGGGGACAACCGATAAACTCATCTTT. Residues: CALGSKRGTTDKLIF.

The gene calls are TRDV1 and TRDJ1; 13 bases agree with TRDD3. The J segment lost 4 bases and the V segment lost 0 bases, leaving 14 bases of the junction unmatched. There are 20 residues in the CDR3. Germline V CDR1 and CDR2: TSWWSYY, QGS. The CDR3 sequence: CALGELEAPTGGYGGDKLIF. CDR3 coding DNA: TGTGCTCTTGGGGAACTAGAGGCTCCTACTGGGGGATACGGGGGCGATAAACTCATCTTT.

A few counts support this clone. J is TRDJ1 and V is TRDV1; 7 nucleotides agree with TRDD2. The CDR3 totals 16 residues. Germline V gene data show CDR1 as TSWWSYY and CDR2 as QGS. V shed 7 bases and J 2 bases; nucleotides not matched to a gene: 13. The CDR3 sequence: CALVGLPPSFTDKLIF. CDR3 nucleotide sequence: TGTGCTCTTGTCGGCCTTCCTCCGTCCTTTACCGATAAACTCATCTTT.

The V gene is TRDV1, the J gene TRDJ1, with TRDD3 identical over 10 bases. Trimming at V came to 1 base and at J to 7 bases, leaving 15 bases not matched to a gene. Per the germline V gene, CDR1 is TSWWSYY and CDR2 is QGS. There are 18 residues in the CDR3. This CDR3 reads CALGEPQCTGGSVGKLIF. DNA of the CDR3: TGTGCTCTTGGGGAACCGCAGTGTACTGGGGGATCGGTGGGTAAACTCATCTTT.

This clone was counted between two and nine times. The rearrangement joins TRDV1 to TRDJ1; 11 nucleotides line up with TRDD3. Trimming removed 0 bases from V and 3 bases from J; junction bases left unmatched: 12. Germline-derived CDR1 and CDR2 are TSWWSYY and QGS. This CDR3 has 19 residues. The CDR3 DNA follows: TGTGCTCTTGGGGAACTCCCTTTTCCTATCTGGGGGATACCCGATAAACTCATCTTT. It yields the protein CALGELPFPIWGIPDKLIF.

The genes are TRDV1 and TRDJ1; TRDD3 is a possible D gene (5 bases). V was cut by 2 bases and J by 0 bases, with 22 bases left in between. Germline V gives CDR1 TSWWSYY, CDR2 QGS. This CDR3 has 19 amino acids. CDR3 loop: CALGEFWGGRIRYTDKLIF. The CDR3 DNA sequence: TGTGCTCTTGGGGAATTTTGGGGCGGCCGGATCCGGTACACCGATAAACTCATCTTT.

In its sample, this clone was seen a few times. The rearrangement uses TRDV1 and TRDJ1; 11 bases are shared with TRDD3. This CDR3 has 16 residues. Germline V gene lookup returns CDR1 TSWWSYY and CDR2 QGS. Unmatched junction bases numbered 15, after V lost 6 bases and J lost 9 bases. CDR3 DNA sequence: TGTGCTCTTGGATACACTTGGGGGATACGCGATGAGGAACTCATCTTT. Translating it yields CALGYTWGIRDEELIF.

The chain is built from TRDV1 and TRDJ1; maybe TRDD3 (7 bases). The CDR3 is made up of 21 amino acids. CDR1 TSWWSYY and CDR2 QGS come from the germline V gene. Trimming removed 1 base at V and 0 bases at J, with 27 bases between. CDR3 in amino acids: CALGERGRLLPGGPYTDKLIF. The CDR3 DNA follows: TGTGCTCTTGGGGAACGGGGCCGACTACTTCCTGGGGGCCCGTACACCGATAAACTCATCTTT.

This chain connects TRDV1 to TRDJ1; TRDD3 aligns across 10 bases. From germline, CDR1 is TSWWSYY and CDR2 QGS. The CDR3 runs 15 residues. Trimming cost V 7 bases and J 5 bases; bases outside gene matches: 10. This CDR3 is CALVLGDTPRDKLIF. The CDR3 DNA sequence: TGTGCTCTTGTATTGGGGGATACACCGAGGGATAAACTCATCTTT.

The chain carries TRDV1 and TRDJ1; D uncertain. There are 19 residues in the CDR3. The germline CDR1 and CDR2 sequences are TSWWSYY and QGS. Trimming removed 0 bases at V and 0 bases at J, with 20 bases between. CDR3 nucleotides: TGTGCTCTTGGGGAACTAGTTAGTGGGCTACAGGGGCACACCGATAAACTCATCTTT. As protein: CALGELVSGLQGHTDKLIF.

The chain links TRDV1 to TRDJ1, with 10 bases identical to TRDD3. Looked up from germline, CDR1 is TSWWSYY and CDR2 is QGS. V gave up 3 bases and J gave up 0 bases; unmatched junction bases: 10. The CDR3 loop spans 18 amino acids. In DNA form, the CDR3 reads TGTGCTCTTGGGGATCCTACCTTGGGGGATACCGACACCGATAAACTCATCTTT. This encodes CALGDPTLGDTDTDKLIF.